The clone carrying this T cell receptor beta chain was counted between two and nine times. Its antigen remains unknown. This record belongs to a study of Ad26.COV2.S vaccination and SARS-CoV-2 variants. Study-level information: Dosing was one shot or two shots 56 days apart. Study-wide points: Quantification of TCR breadth and depth may have yielded underestimates of total T cell responses. Spike-specific CD8+ and CD4+ T cell responses reportedly showed substantial breadth after vaccination.

Sequencing used immunoSEQ multiplex PCR; TCRdb keeps in-frame clones, though not all of them. Of about 330,000 clones in the sample, roughly 90% were seen once. This CDR3 comprises 12 residues. Trimming removed 2 bases at V and 7 bases at J, with 8 bases between. Treatment defined: around 19 received Ad26.COV2.S at low or high dose, single or two shots; five or six received placebo; per-sample allocation not given. Specimens were obtained on day 63 following the first vaccine or placebo injection. The chain has TRBV12-3 or TRBV12-4 and TRBJ1-1; D is uncertain. The clonotype comes from a person aged 18-65 years who received the Ad26.COV2.S COVID-19 vaccine or a placebo. The specimen comprised peripheral blood, sampled in a trial of Ad26.COV2.S vaccine versus placebo. CDR3 nucleotides: TGTGCCAGCAGTTTAAGGTGGGGTGAAGCTTTCTTT. It is translated as CASSLRWGEAFF.